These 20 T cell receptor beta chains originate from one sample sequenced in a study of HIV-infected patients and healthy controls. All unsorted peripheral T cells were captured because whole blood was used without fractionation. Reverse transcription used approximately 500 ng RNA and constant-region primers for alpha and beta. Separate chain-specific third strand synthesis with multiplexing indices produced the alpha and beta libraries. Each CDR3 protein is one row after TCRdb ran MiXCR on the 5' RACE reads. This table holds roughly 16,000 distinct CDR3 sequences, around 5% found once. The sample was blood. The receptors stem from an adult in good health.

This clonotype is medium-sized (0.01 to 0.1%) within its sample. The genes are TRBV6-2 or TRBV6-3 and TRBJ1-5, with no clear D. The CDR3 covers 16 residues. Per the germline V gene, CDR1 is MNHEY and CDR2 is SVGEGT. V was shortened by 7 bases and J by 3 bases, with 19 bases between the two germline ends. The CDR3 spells CASNDTPRPNNQPQHF. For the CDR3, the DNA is TGTGCCAGCAACGACACCCCAAGGCCCAACAATCAGCCCCAGCATTTT.

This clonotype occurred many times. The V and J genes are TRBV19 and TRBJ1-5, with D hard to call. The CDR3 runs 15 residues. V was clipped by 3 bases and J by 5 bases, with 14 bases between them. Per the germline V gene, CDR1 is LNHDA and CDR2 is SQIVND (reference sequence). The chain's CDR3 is CASSMEGWEDQPQHF. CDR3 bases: TGTGCCAGTAGTATGGAGGGATGGGAAGATCAGCCCCAGCATTTT.

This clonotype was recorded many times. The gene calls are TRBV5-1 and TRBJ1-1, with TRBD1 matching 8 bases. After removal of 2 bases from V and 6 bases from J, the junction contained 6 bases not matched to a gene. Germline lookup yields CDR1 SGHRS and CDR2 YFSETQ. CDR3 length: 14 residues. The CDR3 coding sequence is TGCGCCAGCAGCTTAAGAGACAGGGGCCCTGAAGCTTTCTTT. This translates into CASSLRDRGPEAFF.

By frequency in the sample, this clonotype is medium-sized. CDR3 amino acids: CASSQDWDSLVNTEAFF. CDR3 bases: TGTGCCAGCAGCCAAGATTGGGACAGCTTAGTGAACACTGAAGCTTTCTTT. The genes are TRBV3-1 and TRBJ1-1; TRBD1 matches 7 bases. The J segment lost 0 bases and the V segment lost 0 bases, leaving 7 bases of the junction unmatched. CDR1 is LGHDT, CDR2 YNNKEL, per germline (reference sequence). This CDR3 region has 17 residues. Full variable domain (missing parts from reference TRBV3-1 and TRBJ1-1): DTAVSQTPKYLVTQMGNDKSIKCEQNLGHDTMYWYKQDSKKFLKIMFSYNNKELIINETVPNRFSPKSPDKAHLNLHINSLELGDSAVYFCASSQDWDSLVNTEAFFGQGTRLTVV.

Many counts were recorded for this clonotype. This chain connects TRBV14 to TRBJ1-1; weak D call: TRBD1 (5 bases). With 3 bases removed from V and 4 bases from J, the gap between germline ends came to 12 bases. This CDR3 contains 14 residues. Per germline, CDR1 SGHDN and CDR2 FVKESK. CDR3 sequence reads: CASSHDPGRTEAFF. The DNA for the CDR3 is TGTGCCAGCAGCCATGACCCAGGGCGCACTGAAGCTTTCTTT.

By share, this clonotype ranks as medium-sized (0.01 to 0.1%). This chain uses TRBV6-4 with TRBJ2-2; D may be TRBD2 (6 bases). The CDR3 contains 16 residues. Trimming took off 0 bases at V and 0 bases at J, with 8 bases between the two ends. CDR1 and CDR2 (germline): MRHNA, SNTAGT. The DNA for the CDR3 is TGTGCCAGCAGTGACTCGCCGGGGGCGAACACCGGGGAGCTGTTTTTT. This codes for CASSDSPGANTGELFF.

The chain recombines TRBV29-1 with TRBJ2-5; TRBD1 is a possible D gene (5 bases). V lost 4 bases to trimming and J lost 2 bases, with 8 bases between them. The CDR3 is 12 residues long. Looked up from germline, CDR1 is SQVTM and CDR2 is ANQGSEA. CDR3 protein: CSVAKGQETQYF. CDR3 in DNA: TGCAGCGTTGCTAAGGGGCAAGAGACCCAGTACTTC.

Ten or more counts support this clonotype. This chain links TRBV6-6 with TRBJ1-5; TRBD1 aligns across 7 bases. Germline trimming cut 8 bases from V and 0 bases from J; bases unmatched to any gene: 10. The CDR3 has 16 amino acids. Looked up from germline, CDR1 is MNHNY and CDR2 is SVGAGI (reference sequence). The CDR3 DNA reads TGTGCCAGCGGCCTACAGGGGCAATATAGCAATCAGCCCCAGCATTTT. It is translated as CASGLQGQYSNQPQHF.

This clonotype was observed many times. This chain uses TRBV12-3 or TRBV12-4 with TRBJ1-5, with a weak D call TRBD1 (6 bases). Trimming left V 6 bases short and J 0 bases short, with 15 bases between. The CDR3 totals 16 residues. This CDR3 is CASSSDSAASNQPQHF. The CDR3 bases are TGTGCCAGCAGCTCGGACAGCGCAGCTAGCAATCAGCCCCAGCATTTT.

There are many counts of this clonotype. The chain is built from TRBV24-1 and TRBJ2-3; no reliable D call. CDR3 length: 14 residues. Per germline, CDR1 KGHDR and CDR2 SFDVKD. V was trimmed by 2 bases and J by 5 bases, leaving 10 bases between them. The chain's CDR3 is CATSDSTNLDTQYF. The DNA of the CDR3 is TGTGCCACCAGTGATTCGACCAACTTAGATACGCAGTATTTT.

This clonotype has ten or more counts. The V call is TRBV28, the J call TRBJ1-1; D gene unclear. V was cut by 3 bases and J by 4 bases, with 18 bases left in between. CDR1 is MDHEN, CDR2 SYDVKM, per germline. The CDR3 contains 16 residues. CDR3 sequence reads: CASSFPRTAMVTEAFF. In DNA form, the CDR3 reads TGTGCCAGCAGTTTCCCAAGGACCGCTATGGTCACTGAAGCTTTCTTT.

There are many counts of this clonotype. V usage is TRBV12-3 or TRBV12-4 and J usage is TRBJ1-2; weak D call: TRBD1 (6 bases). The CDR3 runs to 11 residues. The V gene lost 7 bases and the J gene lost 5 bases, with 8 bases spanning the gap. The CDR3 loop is CASTTGYGYTF. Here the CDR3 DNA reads TGTGCCAGCACCACAGGGTATGGCTACACCTTC.

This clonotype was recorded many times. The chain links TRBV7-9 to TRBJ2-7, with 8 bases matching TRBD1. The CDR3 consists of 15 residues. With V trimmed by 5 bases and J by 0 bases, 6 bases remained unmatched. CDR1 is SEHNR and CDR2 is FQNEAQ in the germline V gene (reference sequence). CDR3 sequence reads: CASSLGQGRSYEQYF. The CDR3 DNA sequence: TGTGCCAGCAGCCTCGGACAGGGACGCTCCTACGAGCAGTACTTC. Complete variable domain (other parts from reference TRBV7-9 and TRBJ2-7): DTGVSQNPRHKITKRGQNVTFRCDPISEHNRLYWYRQTLGQGPEFLTYFQNEAQLEKSRLLSDRFSAERPKGSFSTLEIQRTEQGDSAMYLCASSLGQGRSYEQYFGPGTRLTVT.

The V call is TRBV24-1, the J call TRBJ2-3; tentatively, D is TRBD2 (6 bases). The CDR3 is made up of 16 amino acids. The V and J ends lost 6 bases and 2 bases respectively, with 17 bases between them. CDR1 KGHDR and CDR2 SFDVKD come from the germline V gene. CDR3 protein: CATSHGGGGVTDTQYF. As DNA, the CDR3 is TGTGCCACCAGTCATGGAGGTGGAGGGGTCACAGATACGCAGTATTTT.

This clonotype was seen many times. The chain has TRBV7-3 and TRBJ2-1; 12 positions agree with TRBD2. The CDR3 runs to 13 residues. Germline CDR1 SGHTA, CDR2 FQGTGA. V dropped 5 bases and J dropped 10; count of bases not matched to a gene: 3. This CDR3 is CASSGTSGSEQFF. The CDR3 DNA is TGTGCCAGCAGCGGGACTAGCGGGTCCGAGCAGTTCTTC.

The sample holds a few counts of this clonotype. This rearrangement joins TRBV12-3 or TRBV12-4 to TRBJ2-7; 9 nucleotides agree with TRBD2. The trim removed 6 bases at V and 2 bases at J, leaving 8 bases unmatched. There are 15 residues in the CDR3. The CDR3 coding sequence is TGTGCCAGCAGAGAGAGCGGGGGGTACACCTACGAGCAGTACTTC. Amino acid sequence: CASRESGGYTYEQYF.

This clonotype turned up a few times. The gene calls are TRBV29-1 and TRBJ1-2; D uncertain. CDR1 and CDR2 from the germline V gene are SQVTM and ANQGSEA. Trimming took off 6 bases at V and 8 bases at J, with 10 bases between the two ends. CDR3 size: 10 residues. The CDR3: CSVYRAGYTF. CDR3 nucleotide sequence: TGCAGCGTATACAGAGCCGGCTACACCTTC.

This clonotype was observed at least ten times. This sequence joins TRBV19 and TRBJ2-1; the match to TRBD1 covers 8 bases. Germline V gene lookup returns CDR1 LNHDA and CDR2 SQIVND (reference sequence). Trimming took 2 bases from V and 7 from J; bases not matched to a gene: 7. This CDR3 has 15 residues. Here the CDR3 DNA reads TGTGCCAGTAGTATATGGACAGGGCCGAAAAATGAGCAGTTCTTC. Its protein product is CASSIWTGPKNEQFF.

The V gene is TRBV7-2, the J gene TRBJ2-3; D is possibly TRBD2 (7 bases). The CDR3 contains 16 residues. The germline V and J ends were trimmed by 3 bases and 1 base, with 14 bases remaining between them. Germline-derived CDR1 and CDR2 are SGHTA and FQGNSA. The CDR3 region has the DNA TGTGCCAGCAGCTTTGAATGGGGGGGCGGCACAGATACGCAGTATTTT. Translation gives CASSFEWGGGTDTQYF.

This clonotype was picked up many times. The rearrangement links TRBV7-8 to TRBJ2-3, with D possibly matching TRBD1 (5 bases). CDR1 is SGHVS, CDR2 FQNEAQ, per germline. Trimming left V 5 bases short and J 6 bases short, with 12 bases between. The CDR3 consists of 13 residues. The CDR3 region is CASSGVQGDTQYF. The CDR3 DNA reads TGTGCCAGCAGCGGGGTTCAGGGCGATACGCAGTATTTT.